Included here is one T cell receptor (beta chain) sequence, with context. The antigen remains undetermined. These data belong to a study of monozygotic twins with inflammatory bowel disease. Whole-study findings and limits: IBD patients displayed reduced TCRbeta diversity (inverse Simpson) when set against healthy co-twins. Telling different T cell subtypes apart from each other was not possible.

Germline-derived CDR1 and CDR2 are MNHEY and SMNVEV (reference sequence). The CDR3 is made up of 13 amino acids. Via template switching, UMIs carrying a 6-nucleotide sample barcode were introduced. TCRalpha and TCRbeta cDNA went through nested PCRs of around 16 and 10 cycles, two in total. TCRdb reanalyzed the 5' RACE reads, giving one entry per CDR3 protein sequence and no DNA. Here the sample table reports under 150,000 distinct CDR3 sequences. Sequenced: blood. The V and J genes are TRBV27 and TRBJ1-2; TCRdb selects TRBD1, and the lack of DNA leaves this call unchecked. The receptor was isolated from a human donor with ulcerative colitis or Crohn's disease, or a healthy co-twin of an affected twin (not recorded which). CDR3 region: CASSFRGGYGYTF.